This T cell receptor (beta chain) is from a study of cytomegalovirus exposure and HLA in healthy donors. Study-wide context: A prior study identified 110 million or so unique TCR beta sequences from 180 million or so T cells.

Germline assignment: CDR1 SQVTM and CDR2 ANQGSEA. The CDR3 covers 13 residues. Trimming took 4 bases from V and 0 from J, leaving 6 bases between them. 13 Jbeta primers and 60 Vbeta primers were used for the PCR. Using immunoSEQ multiplex PCR, the repertoire was profiled, and TCRdb retains in-frame clones only, with some absent. The sample gives about 190,000 clones, roughly four fifths of which show up once; about 0.8% is in the top ten. This clone was recorded a few times. This chain links TRBV29-1 with TRBJ1-4; D is undetermined. Input material: PBMCs. This TCR derives from a woman aged 18-29 years in good health and CMV-seronegative. CDR3 in DNA: TGCAGCGTTGTACTTGCAACTAATGAAAAACTGTTTTTT. It yields the protein CSVVLATNEKLFF.